This T cell receptor beta chain was obtained from a study of blood T cell repertoires in COVID-19 (TCRdb year 2020). The study in broad terms: Collaborator samples came from the United States, Italy and Spain and covered acute and convalescent phases of COVID-19. Where available, HLA class I and class II types were obtained from metadata supplied by the sample provider rather than from assay-based typing. The material from the prospective study consisted of cDNA or gDNA derived from T cells, B-cell-depleted T cells, or PBMCs. The samples were drawn from two sources: the first 160 participants of the ongoing ImmuneRACE study, and 1,000 to 1,500 subjects contributed by 6 global collaborators. Subjects who had been exposed to COVID-19, were actively infected with it, or had recovered from it provided the deeply sampled blood TCRbeta repertoires that made up the dataset. Sample metadata almost always included a de-identified subject ID, COVID-19 status, age in years and sex. The repertoires were released in a freely available public database intended as a resource for research on the immune response to SARS-CoV-2. Points the paper makes about the study in general: How much clinical and demographic metadata was included differed by source and by participant, and the metadata was provided uncurated.

Each collaborating institution followed its own protocols to collect whole blood in K2EDTA tubes. For TCRbeta analysis, collaborators shipped samples as frozen whole blood, isolated PBMCs, or DNA extracted from either of those sample types. The immunoSEQ Assay, a bias-controlled multiplex PCR, was used to amplify TCRbeta CDR3 regions from genomic DNA. Regarding the original processing steps: The number of nucleated cells in each sample was estimated from the amplification of reference gene primers within the assay. To quantify the absolute abundance of each unique TCRbeta CDR3 rearrangement, sequence reads were collapsed and filtered. For each sample, productive Simpson clonality was calculated by taking the square root of Simpson's diversity index across productive rearrangements. Here the immuneACCESS table is served through TCRdb, limited to in-frame sequences with V and J called. Missing clones are a known gap in these copies; in checked studies unresolved V genes cover under half, and the rest lacks a known reason. The V and J calls and clone size come from that table; D and trimming were worked out from the DNA. This sample gives fewer than 50,000 clones in total; approximately 80% of them show up just once. 19% of the sample goes to the ten largest clones.

A word on this clone: The specificity of this receptor is unknown. Base qualities were left out, and no much larger clone turns up one base away.

There are 14 amino acids in the CDR3, from cysteine to phenylalanine inclusive. Kept here is only the CDR3 DNA, which spans 42 bases and is read in frame from base 1. Sequences LGHNT (CDR1) and FRNRAP (CDR2) are obtained from the germline V gene. V is shortened by 5 bases, J by 4 bases, and the region joining them spans 11 bases. The chain couples TRBV12-5 to TRBJ2-2, and the D gene may be TRBD1, 5 bases matching. Material for sequencing was peripheral blood. The TCR originated in a man between 65 and 80 years old with acute or convalescent COVID-19. CDR3 protein: CASGNQGITGELFF. The bases read TGTGCTAGTGGTAATCAGGGTATCACCGGGGAGCTGTTTTTT.